This T cell receptor beta chain stems from a study of cytomegalovirus exposure and HLA in healthy donors. With 60 Vbeta and 13 Jbeta primers, the PCR was carried out. Sequencing was performed with immunoSEQ multiplex PCR; in TCRdb, only in-frame clones are kept and a portion is missing. The profile shows roughly 200,000 clones, 79% of them singletons. This TCR came from a girl aged 10 to 17 in good health and CMV-seropositive. Sequenced sample: PBMCs.

CDR3 amino acids: CASSPRLSSPLHF. The CDR3 region has the DNA TGTGCCAGCAGTCCTAGACTCAGTTCACCCCTCCACTTT. The chain has TRBV6-6 and TRBJ1-6; D gene ambiguous. The CDR3 length is 13 residues. CDR1 is MNHNY and CDR2 is SVGAGI in the germline V gene (reference sequence). Trimming left V 5 bases short and J 9 bases short, with 11 bases between.